This T cell receptor (beta chain) was recorded in a study of T cell repertoires in cytomegalovirus infection. Via MiXCR, TCRdb re-called the reads, giving one row per CDR3 protein. The repertoire has hundreds of thousands of distinct CDR3 sequences, roughly 30% of them found once; the top ten carry roughly 18%. This clonotype has a handful of counts. What it recognizes is unknown. The CDR3 sequence is 12 residues long. V was trimmed by 8 bases and J by 5 bases, leaving 11 bases between them. The germline V gene encodes CDR1 SGHVS and CDR2 FNYEAQ. This chain links TRBV7-6 with TRBJ2-3; tentatively, D is TRBD1 (6 bases). This clonotype was sampled from a human donor in good health (CMV status not recorded). Some clones in this sample may be carry-over from other donors' samples. Here the sequenced sample was cultured PBMCs, taken from culture after CMV antigen stimulation. CDR3 in DNA: TGTGCCAGCGGCTCAGGGGTAGATACGCAGTATTTT. Translated, it gives CASGSGVDTQYF.